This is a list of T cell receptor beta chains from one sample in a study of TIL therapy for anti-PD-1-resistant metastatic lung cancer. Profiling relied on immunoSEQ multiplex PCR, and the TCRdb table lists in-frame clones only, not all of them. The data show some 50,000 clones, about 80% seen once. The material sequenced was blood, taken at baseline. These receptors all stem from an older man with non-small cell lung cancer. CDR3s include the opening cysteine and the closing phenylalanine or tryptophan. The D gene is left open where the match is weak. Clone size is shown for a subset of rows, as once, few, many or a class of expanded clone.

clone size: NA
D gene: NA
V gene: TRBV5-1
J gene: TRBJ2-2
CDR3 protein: CASSFGGPNTGELFF
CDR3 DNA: TGCGCCAGCAGCTTTGGCGGGCCGAACACCGGGGAGCTGTTTTTT

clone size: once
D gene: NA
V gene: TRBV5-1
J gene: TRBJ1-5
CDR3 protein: CASSLALDQPQHF
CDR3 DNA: TGCGCCAGCAGCTTGGCCCTTGATCAGCCCCAGCATTTT

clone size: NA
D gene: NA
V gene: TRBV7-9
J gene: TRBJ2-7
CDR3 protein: CASSLVQTTYEQYF
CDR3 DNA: TGTGCCAGCAGCTTAGTACAGACCACCTACGAGCAGTACTTC

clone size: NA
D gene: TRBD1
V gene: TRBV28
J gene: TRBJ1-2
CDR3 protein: CASSARRTGGAYGYTF
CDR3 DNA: TGTGCCAGCAGCGCCCGCCGGACAGGGGGCGCCTATGGCTACACCTTC

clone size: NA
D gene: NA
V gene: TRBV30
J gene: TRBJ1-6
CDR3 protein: CAWRRTSGPLHF
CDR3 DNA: TGTGCCTGGAGGCGGACAAGCGGACCCCTCCACTTT

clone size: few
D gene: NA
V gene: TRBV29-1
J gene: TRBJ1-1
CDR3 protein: CSVEDQKMNTEAFF
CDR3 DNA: TGCAGCGTTGAAGATCAAAAGATGAACACTGAAGCTTTCTTT

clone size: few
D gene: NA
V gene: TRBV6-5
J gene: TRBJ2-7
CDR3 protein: CASSLRGHEQYF
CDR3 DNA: TGTGCCAGCAGCCTCAGGGGCCACGAGCAGTACTTC

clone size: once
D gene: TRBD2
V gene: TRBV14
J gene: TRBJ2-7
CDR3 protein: CASSQDLAGNEQYF
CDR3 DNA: TGTGCCAGCAGCCAAGACCTAGCGGGAAACGAGCAGTACTTC

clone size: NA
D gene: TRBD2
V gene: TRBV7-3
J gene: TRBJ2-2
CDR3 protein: CASSLILGLNTGELFF
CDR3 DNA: TGTGCCAGCAGCTTAATCCTGGGACTAAACACCGGGGAGCTGTTTTTT

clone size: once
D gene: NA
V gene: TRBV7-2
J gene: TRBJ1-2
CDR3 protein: CASSPRPGGVNSYGYTF
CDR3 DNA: TGTGCCAGCAGCCCTCGACCCGGGGGGGTTAATAGCTATGGCTACACCTTC

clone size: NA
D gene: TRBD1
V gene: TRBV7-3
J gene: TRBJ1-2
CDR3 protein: CASSLTGQGYGYTF
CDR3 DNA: TGTGCCAGCAGCTTAACAGGACAGGGCTATGGCTACACCTTC

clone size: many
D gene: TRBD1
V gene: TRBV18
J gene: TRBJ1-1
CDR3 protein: CASSSLPGQMNTEAFF
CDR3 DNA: TGTGCCAGCTCATCTTTACCGGGACAGATGAACACTGAAGCTTTCTTT

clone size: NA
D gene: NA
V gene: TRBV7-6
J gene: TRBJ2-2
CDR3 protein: CASSRLTDANTGELFF
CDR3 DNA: TGTGCCAGCAGCCGGTTGACTGACGCGAACACCGGGGAGCTGTTTTTT

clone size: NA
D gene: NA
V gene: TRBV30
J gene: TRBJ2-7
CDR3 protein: CAWSPRGATYEQYF
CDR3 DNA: TGTGCCTGGAGTCCGCGTGGAGCAACCTACGAGCAGTACTTC

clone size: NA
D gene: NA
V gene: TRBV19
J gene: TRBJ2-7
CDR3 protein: CASSIISGPSYEQYF
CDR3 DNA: TGTGCCAGTAGTATTATCTCAGGACCGAGCTACGAGCAGTACTTC

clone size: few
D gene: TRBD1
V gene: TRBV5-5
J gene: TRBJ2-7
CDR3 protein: CASRTGTALTYEQYF
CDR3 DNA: TGTGCCAGCAGGACCGGGACAGCCTTAACCTACGAGCAGTACTTC

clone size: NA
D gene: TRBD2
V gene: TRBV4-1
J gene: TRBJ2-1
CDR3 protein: CASSHLSSGRSYNEQFF
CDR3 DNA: TGCGCCAGCAGCCACCTCTCTAGCGGGAGGTCCTACAATGAGCAGTTCTTC

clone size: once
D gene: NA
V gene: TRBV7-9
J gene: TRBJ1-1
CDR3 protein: CASSPLNREGNTEAFF
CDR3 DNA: TGTGCCAGCAGCCCCCTGAACAGGGAAGGGAACACTGAAGCTTTCTTT

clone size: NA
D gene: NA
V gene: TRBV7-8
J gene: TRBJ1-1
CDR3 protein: CASSLDGMNTEAFF
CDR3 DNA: TGTGCCAGCAGCTTAGACGGAATGAACACTGAAGCTTTCTTT

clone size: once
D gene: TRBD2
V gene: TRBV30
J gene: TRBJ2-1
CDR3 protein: CAWTFLAGVNEQFF
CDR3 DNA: TGTGCCTGGACCTTCCTAGCGGGAGTTAATGAGCAGTTCTTC

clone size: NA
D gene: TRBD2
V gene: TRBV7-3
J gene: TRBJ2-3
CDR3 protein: CASSSTSGREDTQYF
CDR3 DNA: TGTGCCAGCAGCTCCACTAGCGGGAGGGAAGATACGCAGTATTTT

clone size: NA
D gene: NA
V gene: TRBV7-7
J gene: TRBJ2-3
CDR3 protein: CASSLTFSDTQYF
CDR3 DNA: TGTGCTAGCAGCTTAACTTTTTCAGATACGCAGTATTTT

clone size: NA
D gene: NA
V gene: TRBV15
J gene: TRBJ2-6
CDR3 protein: CATSRGQGPGANVLTF
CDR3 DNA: TGTGCCACCAGCAGAGGTCAGGGACCTGGGGCCAACGTCCTGACTTTC

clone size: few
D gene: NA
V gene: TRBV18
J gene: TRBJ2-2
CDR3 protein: CASSPQDSTGELFF
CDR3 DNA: TGTGCCAGCTCACCACAGGATAGTACCGGGGAGCTGTTTTTT

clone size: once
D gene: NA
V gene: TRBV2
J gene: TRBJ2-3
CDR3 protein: CASEGGSTDTQYF
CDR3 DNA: TGTGCCAGCGAGGGCGGGAGCACAGATACGCAGTATTTT

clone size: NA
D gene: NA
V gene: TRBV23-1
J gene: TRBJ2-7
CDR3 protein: CASSQSKGESYEQYF
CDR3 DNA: TGCGCCAGCAGTCAATCGAAGGGTGAGTCCTACGAGCAGTACTTC

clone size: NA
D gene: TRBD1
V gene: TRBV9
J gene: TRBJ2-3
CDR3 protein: CASSGTGVWGTDTQYF
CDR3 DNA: TGTGCCAGCAGCGGTACAGGGGTGTGGGGCACAGATACGCAGTATTTT

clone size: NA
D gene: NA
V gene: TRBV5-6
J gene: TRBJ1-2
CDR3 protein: CASSLWGAGYGYTF
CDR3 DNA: TGTGCCAGCAGCTTATGGGGGGCTGGGTATGGCTACACCTTC

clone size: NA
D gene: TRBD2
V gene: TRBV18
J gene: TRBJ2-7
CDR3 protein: CASSPSGRFYEQYF
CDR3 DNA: TGTGCCAGCTCACCTAGCGGGAGGTTCTACGAGCAGTACTTC

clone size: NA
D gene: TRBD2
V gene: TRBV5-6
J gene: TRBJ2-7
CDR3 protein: CASSLGLAGGRSYEQYF
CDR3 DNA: TGTGCCAGCAGCTTAGGACTAGCGGGAGGAAGGTCCTACGAGCAGTACTTC

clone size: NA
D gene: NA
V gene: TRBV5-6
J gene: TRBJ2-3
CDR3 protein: CASSPTGSTDTQYF
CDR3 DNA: TGTGCCAGCAGCCCGACAGGATCAACAGATACGCAGTATTTT

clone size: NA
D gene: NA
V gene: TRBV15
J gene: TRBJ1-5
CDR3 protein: CATSSIVSAPAF
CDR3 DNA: TGTGCCACCAGCAGCATAGTGTCAGCCCCAGCATTT

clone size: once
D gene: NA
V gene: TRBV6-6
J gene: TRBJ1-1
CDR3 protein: CATQENGDTEAFF
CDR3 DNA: TGTGCCACACAAGAAAATGGGGACACTGAAGCTTTCTTT

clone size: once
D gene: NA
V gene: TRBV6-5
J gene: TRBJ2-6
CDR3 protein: CASSYPRGSGANVLTF
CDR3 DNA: TGTGCCAGCAGTTACCCACGGGGGTCTGGGGCCAACGTCCTGACTTTC

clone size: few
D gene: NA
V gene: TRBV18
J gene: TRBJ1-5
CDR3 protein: CASSPDSQPQHF
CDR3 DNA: TGTGCCAGCTCACCAGACAGTCAGCCCCAGCATTTT

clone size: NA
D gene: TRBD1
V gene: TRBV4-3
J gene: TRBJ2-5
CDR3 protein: CASSQGPGGSGETQYF
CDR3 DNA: TGCGCCAGCAGCCAAGGGCCAGGGGGTAGTGGGGAGACCCAGTACTTC

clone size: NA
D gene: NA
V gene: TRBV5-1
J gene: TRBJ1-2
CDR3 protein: CASSLGEGSGYTF
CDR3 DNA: TGCGCCAGCAGCTTGGGGGAAGGCTCTGGCTACACCTTC

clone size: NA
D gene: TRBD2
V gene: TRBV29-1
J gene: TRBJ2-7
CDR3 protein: CSVETGGSDEQYF
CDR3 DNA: TGCAGCGTTGAAACGGGAGGGTCTGACGAGCAGTACTTC

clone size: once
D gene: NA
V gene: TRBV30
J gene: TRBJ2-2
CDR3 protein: CAWRTGGELFF
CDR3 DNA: TGTGCCTGGCGAACGGGCGGGGAGCTGTTTTTT

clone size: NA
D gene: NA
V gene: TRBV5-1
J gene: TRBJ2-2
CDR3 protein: CASSPGGTDGELFF
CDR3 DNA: TGCGCCAGCAGCCCCGGCGGGACGGACGGGGAGCTGTTTTTT

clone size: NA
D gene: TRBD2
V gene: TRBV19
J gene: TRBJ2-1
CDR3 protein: CATTAGTSGRNEQFF
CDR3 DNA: TGTGCCACTACCGCCGGGACTAGCGGGAGAAATGAGCAGTTCTTC

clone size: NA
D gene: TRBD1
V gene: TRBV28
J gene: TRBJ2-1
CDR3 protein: CASSLLDRETVNEQFF
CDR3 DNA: TGTGCCAGCAGTTTACTGGACAGGGAGACAGTCAATGAGCAGTTCTTC

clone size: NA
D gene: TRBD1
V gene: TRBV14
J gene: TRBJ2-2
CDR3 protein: CASSPGTGAGELFF
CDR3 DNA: TGTGCCAGCAGCCCCGGGACAGGGGCCGGGGAGCTGTTTTTT

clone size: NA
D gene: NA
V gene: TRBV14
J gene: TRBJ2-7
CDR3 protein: CASRQAGRLGEQYF
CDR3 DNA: TGTGCCAGCAGGCAGGCAGGGCGGTTGGGCGAGCAGTACTTC

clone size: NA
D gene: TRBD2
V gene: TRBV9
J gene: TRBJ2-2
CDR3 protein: CASSVSDLRAGAVTGELFF
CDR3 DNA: TGTGCCAGCAGCGTATCGGATCTAAGAGCGGGAGCGGTCACCGGGGAGCTGTTTTTT

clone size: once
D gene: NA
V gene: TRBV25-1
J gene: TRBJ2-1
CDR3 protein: CASSAYENTWNEQFF
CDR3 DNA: TGTGCCAGCAGTGCGTACGAGAACACCTGGAATGAGCAGTTCTTC

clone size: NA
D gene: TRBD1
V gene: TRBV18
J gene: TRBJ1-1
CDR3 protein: CASSPGGGRITEAFF
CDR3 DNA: TGTGCCAGCTCACCGGGAGGGGGCCGGATCACTGAAGCTTTCTTT

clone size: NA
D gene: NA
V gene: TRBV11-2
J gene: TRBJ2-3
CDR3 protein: CASSLYVRDTDTQYF
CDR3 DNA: TGTGCCAGCAGCTTATACGTGCGGGACACAGATACGCAGTATTTT